This TCR beta chain was sequenced during a study of identical twins. Only a few counts were recorded for this clonotype. This CDR3 region has 18 residues. Trimming left V 1 base short and J 2 bases short, with 20 bases between. Per the germline V gene, CDR1 is DFQATT and CDR2 is SNEGSKA (reference sequence). TCRdb fed the 5' RACE reads into MiXCR, producing one record per CDR3 protein. The sample has around 510,000 distinct CDR3 sequences; roughly an eighth are singletons. The data were also submitted as part of a second study, on yellow fever vaccine responses in identical twins.

Sequencing was done on a sample of CD4+ T cells sorted from blood. The V call is TRBV20-1, the J call TRBJ2-2, with D hard to call. This receptor was identified in a woman aged 18-30 years in good health. The CDR3 protein is CSARVVQRLNRNTGELFF. The CDR3 DNA sequence: TGCAGTGCTAGAGTGGTACAGCGCCTGAACCGAAACACCGGGGAGCTGTTTTTT.